This is a list of T cell receptor beta chains from one sample in a study of STAT3 mutations in large granular lymphocyte leukemia. Some clones are missing from TCRdb's copy, which holds only in-frame ones; the method was immunoSEQ multiplex PCR. This table has 9,500 to 13,000 clones, about 55% appearing once. Sequencing was done on a sample of peripheral blood mononuclear cells. These receptors all stem from a boy aged 10-17 years with T-cell large granular lymphocyte leukemia. Some clones in this sample may be carry-over from other donors' samples. The CDR3 runs from the conserved cysteine through the conserved F or W. D genes are given only for firm matches. Clone size is shown for a subset of rows, as once, few, many or a class of expanded clone.

D gene,clone size,V gene,J gene,CDR3 protein,CDR3 DNA
.,once,TRBV12-5,TRBJ1-5,CASGLEANQPQHF,TGTGCTAGTGGTTTGGAAGCAAATCAGCCCCAGCATTTT
.,.,TRBV11-2,TRBJ2-5,CASSLTGWETQYF,TGTGCCAGCAGCTTAACAGGGTGGGAGACCCAGTACTTC
.,once,TRBV4-3,TRBJ1-2,CASSQEQGDYGYTF,TGCGCCAGCAGCCAAGAGCAGGGAGACTATGGCTACACCTTC
.,.,TRBV5-1,TRBJ1-1,CASSSSTGPVTEAFF,TGCGCCAGCAGCTCCTCGACAGGCCCCGTGACTGAAGCTTTCTTT
.,.,TRBV29-1,TRBJ2-5,CSVELSSGTQYF,TGCAGCGTTGAATTATCCTCGGGGACCCAGTACTTC
TRBD1,.,TRBV5-1,TRBJ1-6,CASSRGQGLSPLHF,TGCGCCAGCAGCCGGGGACAGGGTTTGTCACCCCTCCACTTT
.,.,TRBV18,TRBJ1-2,CASSPEQGYGYTF,TGTGCCAGCTCACCGGAACAGGGCTATGGCTACACCTTC
TRBD2,.,TRBV30,TRBJ2-5,CAWSRGRTSGTGETQYF,TGTGCCTGGAGTAGGGGGCGGACTAGCGGGACGGGGGAGACCCAGTACTTC
.,.,TRBV23-1,TRBJ1-5,CASSPRTGGGHQPQHF,TGCGCCAGCAGTCCAAGGACGGGAGGAGGGCATCAGCCCCAGCATTTT
.,few,TRBV5-1,TRBJ1-2,CASSLEGDYGYTF,TGCGCCAGCAGCTTGGAAGGGGACTATGGCTACACCTTC
.,few,TRBV29-1,TRBJ2-7,CSVCPAGTYEQYF,TGCAGCGTTTGTCCGGCGGGCACTTACGAGCAGTACTTC
.,.,TRBV30,TRBJ1-6,CAWSPRDRRAPLHF,TGTGCCTGGAGTCCCAGGGATAGGAGGGCACCCCTCCACTTT
.,.,TRBV15,TRBJ1-4,CATSRDQAGNEELFF,TGTGCCACCAGCAGAGATCAGGCAGGCAATGAAGAACTGTTTTTT
TRBD1,.,TRBV19,TRBJ1-5,CASSWTGSAQPQHF,TGTGCCAGTAGTTGGACAGGGTCGGCTCAGCCCCAGCATTTT
TRBD2,.,TRBV10-2,TRBJ2-7,CASSVGLAINEQYF,TGCGCCAGCAGTGTGGGACTAGCGATCAACGAGCAGTACTTC
.,.,TRBV5-8,TRBJ1-3,CASSLVTILSGNTIYF,TGTGCCAGCAGCTTGGTGACAATTCTCTCTGGAAACACCATATATTTT
.,.,TRBV6-5,TRBJ2-7,CASSYMSGSSYEQYF,TGTGCCAGCAGTTACATGTCGGGGAGCTCCTACGAGCAGTACTTC
.,.,TRBV5-1,TRBJ2-7,CASSRGGTGDYEQYF,TGCGCCAGCAGCCGGGGTGGGACGGGGGACTACGAGCAGTACTTC
.,few,TRBV5-4,TRBJ1-2,CASSPRADYGYTF,TGTGCCAGCAGCCCTCGGGCCGACTATGGCTACACCTTC
.,few,TRBV5-8,TRBJ1-4,CASSSTGQSGEKLFF,TGTGCCAGCAGCTCCACGGGGCAGTCGGGTGAAAAACTGTTTTTT
TRBD2,once,TRBV7-8,TRBJ2-7,CASDPRSSGGLSEQYF,TGTGCCAGCGATCCTAGGTCCAGCGGGGGGCTCTCCGAGCAGTACTTC
.,.,TRBV18,TRBJ2-3,CASSPIGGDTDTQYF,TGTGCCAGCTCACCAATAGGGGGTGACACAGATACGCAGTATTTT
TRBD2,few,TRBV12-5,TRBJ2-3,CASGLVDSGGRDTQYF,TGTGCTAGTGGTTTGGTTGATAGCGGGGGGAGGGATACGCAGTATTTT
.,few,TRBV5-4,TRBJ1-1,CASSFSMNTEAFF,TGTGCCAGCAGCTTTTCCATGAACACTGAAGCTTTCTTT
.,.,TRBV4-1,TRBJ2-1,CASSQVGVSSYNEQFF,TGCGCCAGCAGCCAAGTTGGAGTTAGCTCCTACAATGAGCAGTTCTTC
TRBD2,medium-sized,TRBV13,TRBJ2-7,CASSLGMTSGGYEQYF,TGTGCCAGCAGCTTAGGAATGACTAGCGGGGGCTACGAGCAGTACTTC
TRBD1,.,TRBV5-1,TRBJ2-7,CASSSMGQGSYEQYF,TGCGCCAGCAGCTCGATGGGACAGGGGAGCTACGAGCAGTACTTC
TRBD2,.,TRBV18,TRBJ2-1,CASSLNSGRANNEQFF,TGTGCCAGCTCACTCAATAGCGGGAGGGCCAATAATGAGCAGTTCTTC
.,few,TRBV27,TRBJ1-5,CASSFPNQPQHF,TGTGCCAGCAGTTTCCCCAATCAGCCCCAGCATTTT
.,.,TRBV29-1,TRBJ1-6,CSVAVDYNSPLHF,TGCAGCGTTGCGGTGGATTATAATTCACCCCTCCACTTT
TRBD1,.,TRBV2,TRBJ1-4,CASSVVVTGGGKLFF,TGTGCCAGCAGTGTAGTAGTGACAGGGGGCGGAAAACTGTTTTTT
.,.,TRBV5-4,TRBJ2-2,CASWDGGELFF,TGTGCCAGCTGGGACGGCGGGGAGCTGTTTTTT
.,.,TRBV29-1,TRBJ1-1,CSTDGRGFGPNTEAFF,TGCAGCACCGATGGGCGAGGGTTTGGTCCCAACACTGAAGCTTTCTTT
TRBD1,few,TRBV29-1,TRBJ2-7,CSVEKDRDYEQYF,TGCAGCGTTGAAAAGGACAGGGACTACGAGCAGTACTTC
TRBD2,.,TRBV28,TRBJ2-1,CASSFHGTSGKWSYNEQFF,TGTGCCAGCAGTTTCCATGGGACTAGCGGGAAATGGTCCTACAATGAGCAGTTCTTC
.,few,TRBV25-1,TRBJ1-2,CASSEAVDYGYTF,TGTGCCAGCAGTGAGGCAGTTGACTATGGCTACACCTTC
.,few,TRBV5-6,TRBJ2-1,CASSLVSGDEQFF,TGTGCCAGCAGCTTGGTATCTGGGGATGAGCAGTTCTTC
TRBD1,.,TRBV18,TRBJ1-6,CASSPTTGVFSPLHF,TGTGCCAGCTCACCGACGACAGGGGTCTTTTCACCCCTCCACTTT
.,.,TRBV7-9,TRBJ1-2,CASSPGEGGYTF,TGTGCCAGCAGCCCAGGAGAAGGCGGCTACACCTTC
.,few,TRBV20-1,TRBJ2-7,CRVGDEQYF,TGCAGAGTAGGGGACGAGCAGTACTTC
.,once,TRBV13,TRBJ2-7,CASSLIAHEQYF,TGTGCCAGCAGCTTAATCGCCCACGAGCAGTACTTC
.,.,TRBV18,TRBJ2-7,CASSPTEVLGTSQYF,TGTGCCAGCTCACCTACCGAAGTTCTCGGAACCTCTCAGTACTTC
TRBD1,.,TRBV5-1,TRBJ1-1,CASSLGQGHTEAFF,TGCGCCAGCAGCTTGGGACAGGGCCACACTGAAGCTTTCTTT
.,once,TRBV5-1,TRBJ2-7,CASSSDSYEQYF,TGCGCCAGCAGCTCGGACTCCTACGAGCAGTACTTC
.,.,TRBV5-1,TRBJ2-5,CASSWGPGVRETQYF,TGCGCCAGCAGCTGGGGTCCGGGGGTCAGAGAGACCCAGTACTTC
.,.,TRBV30,TRBJ1-1,CAWGREYTEAFF,TGTGCCTGGGGTCGGGAGTACACTGAAGCTTTCTTT
TRBD2,.,TRBV10-3,TRBJ2-7,CAISRTSGVGYEQYF,TGTGCCATCAGTCGGACTAGCGGGGTCGGGTACGAGCAGTACTTC
TRBD2,.,TRBV30,TRBJ2-4,CACSTLAGHIQYF,TGTGCCTGCTCGACTTTAGCGGGCCACATTCAGTACTTC
.,few,TRBV5-1,TRBJ1-6,CASSLDSNSPLHF,TGCGCCAGCAGCTTGGACAGTAATTCACCCCTCCACTTT